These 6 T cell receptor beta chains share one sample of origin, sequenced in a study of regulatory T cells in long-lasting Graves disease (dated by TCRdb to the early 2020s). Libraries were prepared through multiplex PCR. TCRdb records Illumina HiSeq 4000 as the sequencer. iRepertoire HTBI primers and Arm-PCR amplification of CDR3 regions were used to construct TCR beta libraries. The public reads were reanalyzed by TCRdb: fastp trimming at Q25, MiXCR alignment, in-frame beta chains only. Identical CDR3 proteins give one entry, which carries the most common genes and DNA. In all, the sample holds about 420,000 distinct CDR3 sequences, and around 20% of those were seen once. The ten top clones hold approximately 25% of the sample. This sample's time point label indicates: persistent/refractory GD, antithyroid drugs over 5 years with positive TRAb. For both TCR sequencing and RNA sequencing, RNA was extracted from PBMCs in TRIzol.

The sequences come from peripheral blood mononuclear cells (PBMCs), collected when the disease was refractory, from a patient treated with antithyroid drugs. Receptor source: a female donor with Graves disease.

CDR3 in amino acids: CSGMVMRASGRRAYEQYF. The CDR3 DNA follows: TGCAGTGGAATGGTTATGCGAGCTAGCGGGAGGAGGGCCTACGAGCAGTACTTC. V usage is TRBV20-1 and J usage is TRBJ2-7; 11 bases line up with TRBD2. This CDR3 has 18 amino acids. Germline CDR1 DFQATT, CDR2 SNEGSKA (reference sequence). V was pared by 7 bases and J by 2 bases, with 19 bases of the junction left unmatched.

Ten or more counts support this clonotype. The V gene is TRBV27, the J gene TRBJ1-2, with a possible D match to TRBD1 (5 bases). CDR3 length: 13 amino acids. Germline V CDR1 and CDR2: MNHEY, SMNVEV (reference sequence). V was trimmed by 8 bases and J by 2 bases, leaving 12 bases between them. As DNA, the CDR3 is TGTGCCAGCCGCAGGGATTTAAACTATGGCTACACCTTC. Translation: CASRRDLNYGYTF.

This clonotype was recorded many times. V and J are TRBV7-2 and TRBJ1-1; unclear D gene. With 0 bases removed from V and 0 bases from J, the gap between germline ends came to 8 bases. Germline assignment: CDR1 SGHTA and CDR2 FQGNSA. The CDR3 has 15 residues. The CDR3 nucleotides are TGTGCCAGCAGCTTAGCAGTGACAATGAACACTGAAGCTTTCTTT. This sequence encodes CASSLAVTMNTEAFF.

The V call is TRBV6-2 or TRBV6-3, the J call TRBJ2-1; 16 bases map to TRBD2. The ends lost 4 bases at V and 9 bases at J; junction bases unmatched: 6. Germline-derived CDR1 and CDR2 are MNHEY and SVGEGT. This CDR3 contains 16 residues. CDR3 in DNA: TGTGCCAGCAGTTCGGGACTAGCGGGAGGGCGTAGTGAGCAGTTCTTC. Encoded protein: CASSSGLAGGRSEQFF.

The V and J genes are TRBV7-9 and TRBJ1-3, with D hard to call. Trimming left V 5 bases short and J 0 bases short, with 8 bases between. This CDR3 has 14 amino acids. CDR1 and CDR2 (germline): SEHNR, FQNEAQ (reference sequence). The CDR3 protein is CASSLQSSGNTIYF. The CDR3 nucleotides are TGTGCCAGCAGCCTACAGAGCTCTGGAAACACCATATATTTT.

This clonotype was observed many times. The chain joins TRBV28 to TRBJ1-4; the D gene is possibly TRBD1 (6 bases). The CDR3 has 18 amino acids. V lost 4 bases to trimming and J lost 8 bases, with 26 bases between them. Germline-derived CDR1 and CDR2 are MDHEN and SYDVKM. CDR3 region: CASSSPPVAATGLEKLFF. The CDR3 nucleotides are TGTGCCAGCAGTTCCCCCCCCGTCGCAGCGACAGGTTTGGAAAAACTGTTTTTT. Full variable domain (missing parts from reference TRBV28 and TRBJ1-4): DVKVTQSSRYLVKRTGEKVFLECVQDMDHENMFWYRQDPGLGLRLIYFSYDVKMKEKGDIPEGYSVSREKKERFSLILESASTNQTSMYLCASSSPPVAATGLEKLFFGSGTQLSVL.